This section outlines one T cell receptor (beta chain) sequence together with its context. The diagnostic workup employed clinical symptoms, serum thyroxine, TRAb, thyroid ultrasound and orbital computed tomography. Beta-chain TCR CDR3 regions were amplified from RNA transcripts. First-round RT-PCR employed HTBI primers, with a second-round multiplex PCR after it. TCRdb reprocessed the multiplex PCR reads with MiXCR, giving one entry per CDR3 protein. Counted here are about 220,000 distinct CDR3 sequences, 20% to 25% occurring once; the ten biggest clones make up more than 35%. The record originates from a study of Graves' ophthalmopathy and Graves' hyperthyroidism. Study information: The collection of peripheral blood took place at initial diagnosis, before any treatment.

The CDR3 runs 14 residues. Germline V gene data show CDR1 as MNHNS and CDR2 as SASEGT. The ends were cut back, 8 bases at V and 4 bases at J, with 12 bases in the middle. The sequence derives from a woman aged 45-65 years with Graves' ophthalmopathy. This rearrangement joins TRBV6-1 to TRBJ1-6; maybe TRBD1 (5 bases). The sequenced material came from peripheral blood. The CDR3 DNA follows: TGTGCCAGCGGGGGACGGCAGTATAATTCACCCCTCCACTTT. It encodes CASGGRQYNSPLHF.